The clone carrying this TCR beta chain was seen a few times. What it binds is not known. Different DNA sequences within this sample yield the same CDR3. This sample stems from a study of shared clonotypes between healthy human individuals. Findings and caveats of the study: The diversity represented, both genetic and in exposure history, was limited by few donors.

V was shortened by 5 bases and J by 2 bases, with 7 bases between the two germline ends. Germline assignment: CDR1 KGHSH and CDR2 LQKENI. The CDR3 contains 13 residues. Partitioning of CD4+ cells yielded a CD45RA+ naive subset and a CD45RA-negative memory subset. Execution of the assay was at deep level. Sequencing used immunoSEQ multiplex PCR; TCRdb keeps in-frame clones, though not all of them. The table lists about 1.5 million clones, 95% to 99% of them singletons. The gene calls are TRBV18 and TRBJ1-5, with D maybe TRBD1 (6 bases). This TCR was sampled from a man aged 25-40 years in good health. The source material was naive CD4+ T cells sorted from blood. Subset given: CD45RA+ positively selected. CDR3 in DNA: TGTGCCAGCTCAAACAGGGGCAATCAGCCCCAGCATTTT. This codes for CASSNRGNQPQHF.